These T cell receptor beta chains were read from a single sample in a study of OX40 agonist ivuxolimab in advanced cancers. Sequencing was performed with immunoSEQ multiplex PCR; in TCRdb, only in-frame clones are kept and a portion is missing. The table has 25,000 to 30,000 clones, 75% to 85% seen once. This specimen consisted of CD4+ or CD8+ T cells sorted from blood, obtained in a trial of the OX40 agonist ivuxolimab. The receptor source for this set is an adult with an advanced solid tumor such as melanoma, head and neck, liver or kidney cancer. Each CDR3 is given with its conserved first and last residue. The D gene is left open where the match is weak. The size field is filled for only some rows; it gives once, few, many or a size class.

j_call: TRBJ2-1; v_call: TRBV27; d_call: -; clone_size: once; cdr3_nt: TGTGCCAGCAGCCAGGGGAATGAGCAGTTCTTC; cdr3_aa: CASSQGNEQFF
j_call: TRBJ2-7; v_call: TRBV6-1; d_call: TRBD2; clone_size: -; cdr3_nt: TGTGCCAGCAGGGGGGGGGACGGGCAGTACTTC; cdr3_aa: CASRGGDGQYF
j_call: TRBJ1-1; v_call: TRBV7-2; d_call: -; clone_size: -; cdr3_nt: TGTGCCAGCAGCCTGGATCGGCGGACTGAAGCTTTCTTT; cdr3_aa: CASSLDRRTEAFF
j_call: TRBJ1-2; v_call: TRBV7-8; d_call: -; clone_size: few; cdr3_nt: TGTGCCAGCAGCTTAACCGGGACCTCTGGCTACACCTTC; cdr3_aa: CASSLTGTSGYTF
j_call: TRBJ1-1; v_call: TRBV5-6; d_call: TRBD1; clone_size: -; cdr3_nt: TGTGCCAGCAGCTTGGACAGGGGCACGAACACTGAAGCTTTCTTT; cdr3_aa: CASSLDRGTNTEAFF
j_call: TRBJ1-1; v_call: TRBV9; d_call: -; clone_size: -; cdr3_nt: TGTGCCAGCAGCTCCCCCCTTGAGGGGAACACTGAAGCTTTCTTT; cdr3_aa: CASSSPLEGNTEAFF
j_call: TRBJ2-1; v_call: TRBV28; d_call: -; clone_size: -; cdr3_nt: TGTGCCAGCAGTTCAGTCGTCCCGGGACATTTGCGGGGGTCCTACAATGAGCAGTTCTTC; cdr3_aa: CASSSVVPGHLRGSYNEQFF
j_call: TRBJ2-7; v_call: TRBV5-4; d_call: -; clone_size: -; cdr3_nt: TGTGCCAGCACCTTCTCCGACAGGAGCTCCTACGAGCAGTACTTC; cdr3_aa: CASTFSDRSSYEQYF
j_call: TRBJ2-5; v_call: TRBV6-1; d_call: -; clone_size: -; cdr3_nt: TGTGCCAGCAGTTCCGGGAGTGACCAAGAGACCCAGTACTTC; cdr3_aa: CASSSGSDQETQYF
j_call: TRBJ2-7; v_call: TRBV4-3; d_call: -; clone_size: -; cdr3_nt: TGCGCCAGCAGCCAAGAATGGCAGGGTGACGAGCAGTACTTC; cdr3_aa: CASSQEWQGDEQYF
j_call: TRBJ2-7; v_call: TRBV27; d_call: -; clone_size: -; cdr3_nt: TGTGCCAGCAGTTCCCACTACCCCTACGAGCAGTACTTC; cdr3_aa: CASSSHYPYEQYF
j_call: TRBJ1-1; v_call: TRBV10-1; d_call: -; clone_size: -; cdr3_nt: TGCGCCAGCAGCTCAGGGGAGATGGCTGAAGCTTTCTTT; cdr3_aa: CASSSGEMAEAFF
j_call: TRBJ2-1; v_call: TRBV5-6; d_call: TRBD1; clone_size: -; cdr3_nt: TGTGCCAGCAGCACCCCCGGGACAGGCTACAATGAGCAGTTCTTC; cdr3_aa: CASSTPGTGYNEQFF
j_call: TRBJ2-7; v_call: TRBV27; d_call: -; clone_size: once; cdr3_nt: TGTGCCAGCGGTCAGCGGTCCGCTTCCTACGAGCAGTACTTC; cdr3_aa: CASGQRSASYEQYF
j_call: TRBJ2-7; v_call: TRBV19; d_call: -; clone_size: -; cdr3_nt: TGTGCCAGTAGCCCCCCAGGGGCGGAGAGCTCCTACGAGCAGTACTTC; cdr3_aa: CASSPPGAESSYEQYF
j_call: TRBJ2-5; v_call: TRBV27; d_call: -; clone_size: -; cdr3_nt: TGTGCCAGCAGTTTAACCCTTAGAGAGACCCAGTACTTC; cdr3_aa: CASSLTLRETQYF
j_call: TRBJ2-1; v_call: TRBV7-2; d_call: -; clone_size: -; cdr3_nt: TGTGCCAGCAGCTTAGGTCTCACGGATAAGCAGTTCTTC; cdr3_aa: CASSLGLTDKQFF
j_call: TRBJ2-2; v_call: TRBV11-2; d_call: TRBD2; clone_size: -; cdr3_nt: TGTGCCAGCAGCTTACTAGCGGGGTCCACCGGGGAGCTGTTTTTT; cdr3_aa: CASSLLAGSTGELFF
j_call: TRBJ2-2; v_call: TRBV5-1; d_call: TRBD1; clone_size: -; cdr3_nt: TGCGCCAGCAGCTGGGGTTGGACAGGATCGAACACCGGGGAGCTGTTTTTT; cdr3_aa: CASSWGWTGSNTGELFF
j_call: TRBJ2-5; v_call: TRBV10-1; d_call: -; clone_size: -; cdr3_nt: TGCGCCAGCAGTCAGGGAATCGGAGAGACCCAGTACTTC; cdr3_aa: CASSQGIGETQYF
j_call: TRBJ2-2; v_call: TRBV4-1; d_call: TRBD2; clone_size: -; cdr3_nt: TGCGCCAGCAGCCAAGATAAAATTAGCGGGGGGACACTCACCGGGGAGCTGTTTTTT; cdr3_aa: CASSQDKISGGTLTGELFF
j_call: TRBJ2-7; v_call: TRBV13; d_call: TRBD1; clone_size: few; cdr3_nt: TGTGCCAGCAGCGGACAGGGCCGAGGGTGGGACGAGCAGTACTTC; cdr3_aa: CASSGQGRGWDEQYF
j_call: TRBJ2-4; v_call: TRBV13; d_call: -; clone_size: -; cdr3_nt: TGTGCCAGCAGCGCCCGGGACCTCAAAAACATTCAGTACTTC; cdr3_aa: CASSARDLKNIQYF
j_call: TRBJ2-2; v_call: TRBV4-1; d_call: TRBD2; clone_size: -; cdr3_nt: TGCGCCAGCAGCCCGGAGCGGGGCACCGGGGAGCTGTTTTTT; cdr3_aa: CASSPERGTGELFF
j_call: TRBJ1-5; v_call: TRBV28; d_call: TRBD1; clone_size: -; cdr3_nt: TGTGCCAGCAGTTTGGGACAGGGGTATCGTCAGCCCCAGCATTTT; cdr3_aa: CASSLGQGYRQPQHF
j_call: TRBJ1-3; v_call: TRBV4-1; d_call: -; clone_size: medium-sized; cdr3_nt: TGCGCCAGCAGCCAAGGAAACACCATATATTTT; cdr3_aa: CASSQGNTIYF
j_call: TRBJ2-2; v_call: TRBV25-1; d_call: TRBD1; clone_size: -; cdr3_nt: TGTGCCAGCAGCCAGGGGGCCGGGGAGCTGTTTTTT; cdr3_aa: CASSQGAGELFF
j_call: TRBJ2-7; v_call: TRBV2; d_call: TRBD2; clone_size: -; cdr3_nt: TGTGCCAGCAGTGCGGCTAGCGGGACTAACGAGCAGTACTTC; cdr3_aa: CASSAASGTNEQYF
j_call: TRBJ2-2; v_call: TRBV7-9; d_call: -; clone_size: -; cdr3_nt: TGTGCCAGCAGCCCCCCGGACAGCCTACACACCGGGGAGCTGTTTTTT; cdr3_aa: CASSPPDSLHTGELFF
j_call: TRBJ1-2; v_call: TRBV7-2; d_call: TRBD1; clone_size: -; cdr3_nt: TGTGCCAGCAGCTTTGGGACAGGGGTAGATGGCTACACCTTC; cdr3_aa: CASSFGTGVDGYTF
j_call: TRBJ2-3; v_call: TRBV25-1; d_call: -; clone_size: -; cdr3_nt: TGTGCCAGCAGTGAAGCTCTCGGGGCGGACACAGATACGCAGTATTTT; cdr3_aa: CASSEALGADTDTQYF
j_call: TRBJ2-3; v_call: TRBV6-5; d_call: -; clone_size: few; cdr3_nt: TGTGCCATCTCAGGGGCGGGGGCCACAGATACGCAGTATTTT; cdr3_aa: CAISGAGATDTQYF
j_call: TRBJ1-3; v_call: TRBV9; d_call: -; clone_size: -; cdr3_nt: TGTGCCAGCAGCGTAGCTTACAGACCCTCTGGAAACACCATATATTTT; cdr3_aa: CASSVAYRPSGNTIYF
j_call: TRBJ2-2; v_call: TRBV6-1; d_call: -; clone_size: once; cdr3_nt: TGTGCCAGCAGTGAAAGGAGGACCCCGAACACCGGGGAGCTGTTTTTT; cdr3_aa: CASSERRTPNTGELFF
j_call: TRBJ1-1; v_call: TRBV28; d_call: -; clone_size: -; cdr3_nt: TGTGCCAGCAGTTGGGGCCCCCTGACGCGGGAAACTGAAGCTTTCTTT; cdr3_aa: CASSWGPLTRETEAFF
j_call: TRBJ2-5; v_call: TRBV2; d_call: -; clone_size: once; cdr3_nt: TGTGCCAGCAGTTCCGTGGATGGCAGCCAAGAGACCCAGTACTTC; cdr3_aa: CASSSVDGSQETQYF
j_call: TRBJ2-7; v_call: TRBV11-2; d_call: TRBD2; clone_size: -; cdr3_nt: TGTGCCAGCAGCTGGGGGACTAGCGGCTACGAGCAGTACTTC; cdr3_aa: CASSWGTSGYEQYF
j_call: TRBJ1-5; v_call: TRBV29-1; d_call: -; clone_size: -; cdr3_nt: TGCAGCGTCCAAATGGACTCCCTCCAGCCCCAGCATTTT; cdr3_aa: CSVQMDSLQPQHF
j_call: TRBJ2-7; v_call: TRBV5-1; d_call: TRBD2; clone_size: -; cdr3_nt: TGCGCCAGCAGCATAGTGTCCTCGACTAGCGGTGCCTACGAGCAGTACTTC; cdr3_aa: CASSIVSSTSGAYEQYF
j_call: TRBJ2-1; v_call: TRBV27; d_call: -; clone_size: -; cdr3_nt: TGTGCCAGCTCAGGGGCAGGGGTCATCTACAATGAGCAGTTCTTC; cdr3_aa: CASSGAGVIYNEQFF
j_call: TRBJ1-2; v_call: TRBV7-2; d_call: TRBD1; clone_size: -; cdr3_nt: TGTGCCAGCAGCAGGGGGACAGGGCTTGGCTATGGCTACACCTTC; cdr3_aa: CASSRGTGLGYGYTF
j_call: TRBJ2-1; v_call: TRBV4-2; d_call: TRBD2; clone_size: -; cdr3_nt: TGTGCCAGCAGCCATGTAGCGGGAGGGTTCTACAATGAGCAGTTCTTC; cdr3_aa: CASSHVAGGFYNEQFF
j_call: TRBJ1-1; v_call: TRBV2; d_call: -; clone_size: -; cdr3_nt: TGTGCCAGCATTGGAATGGGGGACACTGAAGCTTTCTTT; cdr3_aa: CASIGMGDTEAFF
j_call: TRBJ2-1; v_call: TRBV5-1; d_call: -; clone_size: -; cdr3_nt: TGCGCCAGCAGCTTGCCCTCTGGGTATGAGCAGTTCTTC; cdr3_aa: CASSLPSGYEQFF
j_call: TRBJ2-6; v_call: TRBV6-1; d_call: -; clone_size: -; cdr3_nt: TGTGCCAGCAGTGAACTAGCTGGGGCCAACGTCCTGACTTTC; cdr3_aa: CASSELAGANVLTF
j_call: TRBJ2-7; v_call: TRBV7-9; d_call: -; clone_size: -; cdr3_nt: TGTGCCAGCAGCACCCGGAGGCTCCGGGGCGAGCAGTACTTC; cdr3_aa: CASSTRRLRGEQYF
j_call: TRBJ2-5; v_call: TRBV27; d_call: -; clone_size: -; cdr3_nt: TGTGCCAGCAAATACCAAGAGACCCAGTACTTC; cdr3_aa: CASKYQETQYF
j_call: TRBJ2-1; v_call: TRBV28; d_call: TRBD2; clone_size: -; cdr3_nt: TGTGCCAGCACACTAGCGGGAGTCAATGAGCAGTTCTTC; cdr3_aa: CASTLAGVNEQFF
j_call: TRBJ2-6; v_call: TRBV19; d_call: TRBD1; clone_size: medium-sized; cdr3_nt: TGTGCCAGTAGTGCAACAGGGGGCTCTGGGGCCAACGTCCTGACTTTC; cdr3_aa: CASSATGGSGANVLTF
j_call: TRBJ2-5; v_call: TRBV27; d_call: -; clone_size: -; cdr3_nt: TGTGCCAGCAGTCCATACCCTTGGGCAGGGCGAGTTCAAGAGACCCAGTACTTC; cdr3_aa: CASSPYPWAGRVQETQYF
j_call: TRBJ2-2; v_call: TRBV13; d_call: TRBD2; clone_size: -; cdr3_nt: TGTGCCAGCAGCCCGGGACTAGATAACACCGGGGAGCTGTTTTTT; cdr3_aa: CASSPGLDNTGELFF
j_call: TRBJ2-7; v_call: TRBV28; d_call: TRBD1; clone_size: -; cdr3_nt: TGTGCCAGCAGTTCAAAAATTGAGGGACAGGTGTACGAGCAGTACTTC; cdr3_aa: CASSSKIEGQVYEQYF
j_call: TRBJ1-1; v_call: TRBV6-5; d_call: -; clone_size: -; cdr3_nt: TGTGCCAGCAGTTACAACGCGGGGGCCGGGACTGAAGCTTTCTTT; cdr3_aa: CASSYNAGAGTEAFF
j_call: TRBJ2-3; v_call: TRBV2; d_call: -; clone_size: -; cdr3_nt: TGTGCCAGCAGTGAAGGGGGGGGCACAGATACGCAGTATTTT; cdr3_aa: CASSEGGGTDTQYF
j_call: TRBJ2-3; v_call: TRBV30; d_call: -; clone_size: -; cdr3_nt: TGTGCCTGGAGGGGCCCCCGTTTCACAGATACGCAGTATTTT; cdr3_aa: CAWRGPRFTDTQYF
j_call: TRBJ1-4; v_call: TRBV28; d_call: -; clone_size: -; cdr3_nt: TGTGCCAGCAGCCGGCTCCGCACAGTGGGGGAAAAACTGTTTTTT; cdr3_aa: CASSRLRTVGEKLFF
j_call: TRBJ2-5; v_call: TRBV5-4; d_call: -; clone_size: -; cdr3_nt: TGTGCCAGCAGCTTCCGGGACGGCCAAGAGACCCAGTACTTC; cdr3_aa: CASSFRDGQETQYF
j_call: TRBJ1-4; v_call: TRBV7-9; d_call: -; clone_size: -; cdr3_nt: TGTGCCAGCAGCCAGACTTCTGACTTGGGCGAAAAACTGTTTTTT; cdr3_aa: CASSQTSDLGEKLFF
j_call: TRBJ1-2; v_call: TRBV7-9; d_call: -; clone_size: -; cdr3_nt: TGTGCCAGCAGCGCCCAAACAAACTATGGCTACACCTTC; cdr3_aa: CASSAQTNYGYTF
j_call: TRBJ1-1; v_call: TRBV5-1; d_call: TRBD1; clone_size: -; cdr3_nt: TGCGCCAGCGGACAGGGGGGGCTCACTGAAGCTTTCTTT; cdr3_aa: CASGQGGLTEAFF